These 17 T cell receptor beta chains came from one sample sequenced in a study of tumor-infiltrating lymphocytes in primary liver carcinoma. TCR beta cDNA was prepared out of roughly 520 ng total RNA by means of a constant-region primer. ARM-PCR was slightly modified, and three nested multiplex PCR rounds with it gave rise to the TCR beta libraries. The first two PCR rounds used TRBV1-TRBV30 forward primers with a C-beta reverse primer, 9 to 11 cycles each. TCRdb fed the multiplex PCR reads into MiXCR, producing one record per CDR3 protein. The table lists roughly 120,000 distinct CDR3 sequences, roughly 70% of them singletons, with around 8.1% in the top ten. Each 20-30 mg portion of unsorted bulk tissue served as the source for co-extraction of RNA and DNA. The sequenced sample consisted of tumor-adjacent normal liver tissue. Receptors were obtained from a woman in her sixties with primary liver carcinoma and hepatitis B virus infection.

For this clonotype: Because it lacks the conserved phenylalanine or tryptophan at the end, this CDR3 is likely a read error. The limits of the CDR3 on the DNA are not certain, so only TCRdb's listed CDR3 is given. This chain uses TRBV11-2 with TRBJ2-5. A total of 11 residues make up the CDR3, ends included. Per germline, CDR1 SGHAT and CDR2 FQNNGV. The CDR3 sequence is CASSLLETQYL.

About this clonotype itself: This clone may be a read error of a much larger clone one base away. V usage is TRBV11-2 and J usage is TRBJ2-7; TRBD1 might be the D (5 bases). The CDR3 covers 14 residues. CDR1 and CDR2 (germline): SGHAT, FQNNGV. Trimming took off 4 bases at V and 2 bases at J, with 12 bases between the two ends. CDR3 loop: CASSSNRNTYEQYF. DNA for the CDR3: TGTGCCAGCAGCTCTAACAGGAACACCTACGAGCAGTACTTC.

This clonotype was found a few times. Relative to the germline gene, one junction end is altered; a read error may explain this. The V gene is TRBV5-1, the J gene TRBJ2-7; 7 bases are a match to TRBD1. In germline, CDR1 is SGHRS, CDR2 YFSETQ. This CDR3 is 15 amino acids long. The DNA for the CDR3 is TGCGCCTGCAGAAGCCCCGGGACAGCCAACTACGAGCAGTACTTC. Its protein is CACRSPGTANYEQYF.

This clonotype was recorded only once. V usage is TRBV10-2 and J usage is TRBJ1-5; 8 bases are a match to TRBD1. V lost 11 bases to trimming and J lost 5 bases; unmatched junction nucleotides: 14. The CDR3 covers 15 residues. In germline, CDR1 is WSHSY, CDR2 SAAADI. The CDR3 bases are TGCGCCGGCAATGAGTCGGGACAGGCCTATCAGCCCCAGCATTTT. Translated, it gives CAGNESGQAYQPQHF.

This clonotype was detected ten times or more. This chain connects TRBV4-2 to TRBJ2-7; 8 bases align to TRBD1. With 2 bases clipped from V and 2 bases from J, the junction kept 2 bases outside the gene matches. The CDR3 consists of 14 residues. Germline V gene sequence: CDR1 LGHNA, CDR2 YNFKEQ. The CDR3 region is CASSQRDRTYEQYF. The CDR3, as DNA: TGTGCCAGCAGCCAACGGGACAGGACCTACGAGCAGTACTTC.

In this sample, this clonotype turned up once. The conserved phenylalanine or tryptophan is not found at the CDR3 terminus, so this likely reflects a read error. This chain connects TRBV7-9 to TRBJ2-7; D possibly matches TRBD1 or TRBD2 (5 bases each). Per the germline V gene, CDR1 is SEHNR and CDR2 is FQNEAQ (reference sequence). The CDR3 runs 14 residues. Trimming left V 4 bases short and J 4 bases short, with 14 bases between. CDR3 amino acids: CASSSTGAGYEQYL. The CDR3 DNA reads TGTGCCAGCAGCTCTACCGGGGCAGGTTACGAGCAGTACTTA.

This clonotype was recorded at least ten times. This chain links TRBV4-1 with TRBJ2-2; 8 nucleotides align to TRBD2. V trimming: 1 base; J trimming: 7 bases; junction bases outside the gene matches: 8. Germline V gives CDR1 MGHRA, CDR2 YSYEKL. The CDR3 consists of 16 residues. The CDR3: CASSQAGTRIGGELFF. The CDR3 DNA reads TGCGCCAGCAGCCAAGCCGGGACTAGAATTGGCGGGGAGCTGTTTTTT.

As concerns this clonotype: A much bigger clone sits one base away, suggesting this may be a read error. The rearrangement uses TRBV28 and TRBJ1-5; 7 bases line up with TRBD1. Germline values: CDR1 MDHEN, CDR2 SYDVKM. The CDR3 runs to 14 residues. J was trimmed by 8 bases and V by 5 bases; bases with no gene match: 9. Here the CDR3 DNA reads TGTGCCAGCAGTACTACAGGGGTCCATGAGCCCCAGCATTTT. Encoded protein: CASSTTGVHEPQHF.

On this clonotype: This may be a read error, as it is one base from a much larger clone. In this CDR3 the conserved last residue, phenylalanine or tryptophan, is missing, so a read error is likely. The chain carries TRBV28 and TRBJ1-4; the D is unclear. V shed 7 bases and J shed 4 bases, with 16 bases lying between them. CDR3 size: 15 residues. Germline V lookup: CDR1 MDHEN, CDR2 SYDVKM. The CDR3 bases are TGTGCCAGCATTCCCACGGGATATTATAATGAAAAACTGTTTCTT. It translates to CASIPTGYYNEKLFL.

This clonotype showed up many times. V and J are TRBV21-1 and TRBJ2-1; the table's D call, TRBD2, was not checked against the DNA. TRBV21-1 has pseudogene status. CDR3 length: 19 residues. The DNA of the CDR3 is TGTGCCAGCAGCAAAGAAGGAGGGGTGCTAGCGGGAGACGAGAATGAGCAGTTCTTC. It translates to CASSKEGGVLAGDENEQFF.

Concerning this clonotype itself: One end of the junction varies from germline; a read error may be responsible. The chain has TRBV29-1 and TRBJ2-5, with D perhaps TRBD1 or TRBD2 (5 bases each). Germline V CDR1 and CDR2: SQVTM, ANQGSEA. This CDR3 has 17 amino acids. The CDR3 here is CSVILGAGYQGQETHYF. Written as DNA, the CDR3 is TGCAGCGTTATCCTCGGCGCGGGCTACCAGGGCCAAGAGACCCATTACTTC.

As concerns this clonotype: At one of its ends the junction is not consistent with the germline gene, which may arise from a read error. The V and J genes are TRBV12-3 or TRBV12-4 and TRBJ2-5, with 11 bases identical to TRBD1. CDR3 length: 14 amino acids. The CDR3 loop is CANSLPGQGASLDF. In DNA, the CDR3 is TGTGCCAACAGTCTCCCCGGACAGGGGGCCTCACTGGACTTC.

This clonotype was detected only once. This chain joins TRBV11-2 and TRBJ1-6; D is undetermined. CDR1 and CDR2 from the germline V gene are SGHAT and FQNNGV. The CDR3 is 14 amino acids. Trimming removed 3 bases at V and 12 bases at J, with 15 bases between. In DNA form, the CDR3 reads TGTGCCAGCAGCTTTAACAAGCACGTTTTACCCCTCCACTTT. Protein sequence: CASSFNKHVLPLHF. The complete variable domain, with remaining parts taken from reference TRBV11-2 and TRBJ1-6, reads EAGVAQSPRYKIIEKRQSVAFWCNPISGHATLYWYQQILGQGPKLLIQFQNNGVVDDSQLPKDRFSAERLKGVDSTLKIQPAKLEDSAVYLCASSFNKHVLPLHFGNGTRLTVT.

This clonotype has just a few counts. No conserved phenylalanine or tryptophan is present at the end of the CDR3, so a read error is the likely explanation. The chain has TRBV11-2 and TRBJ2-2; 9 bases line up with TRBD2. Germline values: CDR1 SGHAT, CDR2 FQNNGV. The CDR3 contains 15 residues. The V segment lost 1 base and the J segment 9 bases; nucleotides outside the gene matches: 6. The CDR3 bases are TGTGCCAGCAGCTTAGGGCTAGCGGGACCCAGGGAGCTGTTTCTT. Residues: CASSLGLAGPRELFL.

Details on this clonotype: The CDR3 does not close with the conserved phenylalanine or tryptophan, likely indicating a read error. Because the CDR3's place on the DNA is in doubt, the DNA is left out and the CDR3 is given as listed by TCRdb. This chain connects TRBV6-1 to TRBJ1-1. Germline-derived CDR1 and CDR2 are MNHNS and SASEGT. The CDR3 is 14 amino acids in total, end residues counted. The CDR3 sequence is CASGPTTLNTEAFL.

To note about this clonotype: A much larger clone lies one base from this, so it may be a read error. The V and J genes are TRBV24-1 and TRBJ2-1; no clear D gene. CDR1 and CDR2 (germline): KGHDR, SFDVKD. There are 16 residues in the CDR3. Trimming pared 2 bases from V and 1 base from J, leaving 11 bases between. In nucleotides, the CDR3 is TGTGCCACCAGTGATTGCGGCAGAAGTTCCTACAATGAGCAGTTCTTC. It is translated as CATSDCGRSSYNEQFF.

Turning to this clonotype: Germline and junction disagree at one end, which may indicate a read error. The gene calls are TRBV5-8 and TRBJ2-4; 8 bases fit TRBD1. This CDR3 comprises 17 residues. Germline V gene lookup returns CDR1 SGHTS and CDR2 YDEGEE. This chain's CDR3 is CATSLDWTGSESHIQYF. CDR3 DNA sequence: TGTGCCACCAGCTTGGACTGGACAGGGTCAGAGAGTCACATTCAGTACTTC.